These T cell receptor beta chains were read from a single sample in a study of spatial heterogeneity in lung cancer. MiXCR was run by TCRdb on the 5' RACE reads, yielding one entry per CDR3 protein. The repertoire holds some 44,000 distinct CDR3 sequences, with approximately 15% as singletons. Sample: PBMCs, taken at surgery. The receptors were sampled from a male donor with early-stage non-small cell lung cancer. The CDR3 runs from the conserved cysteine through the conserved F or W. Expanded clones are given a class, and other clones once, few, many or no size at all.

j_gene | abundance | v_gene | CDR3aa
TRBJ1-5 | . | TRBV6-1 | CASNPGQVDQPQHF
TRBJ1-5 | . | TRBV5-6 | CASSLHRAVGPQHF
TRBJ1-2 | few | TRBV16 | CASSRTTGGYGYTF
TRBJ1-5 | few | TRBV19 | CASSMGRNNQPQHF
TRBJ1-1 | many | TRBV19 | CASAYYGRVAEAFF
TRBJ2-2 | few | TRBV3-1 | CASSQEGQGIGELFF
TRBJ2-7 | few | TRBV27 | CASSFVGTYEQYF
TRBJ2-5 | . | TRBV5-5 | CASSLRVINQETQYF
TRBJ2-3 | many | TRBV6-2/TRBV6-3 | CASSPAGATDTQYF
TRBJ1-3 | few | TRBV11-1 | CASSLLRRSGNTIYF
TRBJ2-7 | many | TRBV20-1 | CSASRTSGLEQYF
TRBJ2-3 | . | TRBV7-9 | CATSSDRNTDTQYF
TRBJ2-3 | . | TRBV20-1 | CSAQGPGPGADTQYF
TRBJ2-3 | few | TRBV12-3/TRBV12-4 | CASSFRQGANTDTQYF
TRBJ2-3 | . | TRBV28 | CASSWPSTDTQYF
TRBJ2-1 | few | TRBV10-1 | CASSTGDNEQFF
TRBJ2-5 | few | TRBV10-3 | CAISETPGTSGRRVETQYF
TRBJ2-7 | . | TRBV7-9 | CASSWDNPTYEQYF
TRBJ2-1 | . | TRBV12-3/TRBV12-4 | CASSLGQGGYYEQFF
TRBJ2-5 | many | TRBV19 | CASSQTSGGKETQYF
TRBJ1-2 | many | TRBV29-1 | CSVDRVRYGYTF
TRBJ2-7 | many | TRBV5-5 | CASRYQGAEQYF
TRBJ1-4 | few | TRBV10-3 | CAISVDRGLDEKLFF
TRBJ1-1 | many | TRBV28 | CASKTALEAFF
TRBJ1-6 | . | TRBV28 | CASSWGTGYNSPLHF
TRBJ1-1 | few | TRBV11-2 | CASNDQLGQRAFF
TRBJ2-3 | . | TRBV5-1 | CASSRTSGRGDTQYF
TRBJ1-5 | few | TRBV28 | CASITTREQPQHF
TRBJ1-1 | . | TRBV13 | CASSRTGHTNTEAFF
TRBJ2-4 | medium-sized | TRBV11-2 | CASSPGQGATAKNIQYF
TRBJ1-1 | few | TRBV18 | CASSPGGGHTEAFF
TRBJ1-1 | many | TRBV5-1 | CASSLLRNTEAFF